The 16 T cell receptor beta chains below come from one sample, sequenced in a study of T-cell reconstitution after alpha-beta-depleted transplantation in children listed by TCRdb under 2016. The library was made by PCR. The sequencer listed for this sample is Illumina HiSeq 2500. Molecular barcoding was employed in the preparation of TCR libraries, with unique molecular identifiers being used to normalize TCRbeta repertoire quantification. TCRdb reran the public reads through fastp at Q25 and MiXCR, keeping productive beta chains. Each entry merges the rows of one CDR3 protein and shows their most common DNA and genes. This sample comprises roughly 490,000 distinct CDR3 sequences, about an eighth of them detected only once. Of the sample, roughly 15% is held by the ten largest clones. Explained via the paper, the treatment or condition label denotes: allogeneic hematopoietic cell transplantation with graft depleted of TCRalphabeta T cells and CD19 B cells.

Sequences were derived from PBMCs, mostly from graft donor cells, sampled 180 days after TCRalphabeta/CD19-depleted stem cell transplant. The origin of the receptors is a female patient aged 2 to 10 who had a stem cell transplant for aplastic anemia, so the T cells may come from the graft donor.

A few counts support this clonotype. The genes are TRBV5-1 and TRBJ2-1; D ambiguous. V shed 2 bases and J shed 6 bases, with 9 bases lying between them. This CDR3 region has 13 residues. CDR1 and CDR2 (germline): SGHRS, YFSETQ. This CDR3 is CASSFARSNEQFF. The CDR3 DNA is TGCGCCAGCAGCTTCGCTCGAAGCAATGAGCAGTTCTTC. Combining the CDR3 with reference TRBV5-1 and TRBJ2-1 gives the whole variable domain KAGVTQTPRYLIKTRGQQVTLSCSPISGHRSVSWYQQTPGQGLQFLFEYFSETQRNKGNFPGRFSGRQFSNSRSEMNVSTLELGDSALYLCASSFARSNEQFFGPGTRLTVL.

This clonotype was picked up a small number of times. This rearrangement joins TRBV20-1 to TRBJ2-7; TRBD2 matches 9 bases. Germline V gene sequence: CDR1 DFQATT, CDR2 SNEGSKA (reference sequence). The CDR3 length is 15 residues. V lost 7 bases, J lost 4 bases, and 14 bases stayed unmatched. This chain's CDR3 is CSVTPPGLAVYEQYF. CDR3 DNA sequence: TGCAGTGTTACACCCCCGGGACTAGCAGTTTACGAGCAGTACTTC.

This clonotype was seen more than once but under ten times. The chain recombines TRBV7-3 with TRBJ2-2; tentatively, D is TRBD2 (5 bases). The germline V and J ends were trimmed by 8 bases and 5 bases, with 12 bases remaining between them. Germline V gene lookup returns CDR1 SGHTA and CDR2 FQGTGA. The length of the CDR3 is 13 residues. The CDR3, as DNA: TGTGCCAGCGGACTCCCCAAGACCGGGGAGCTGTTTTTT. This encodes CASGLPKTGELFF.

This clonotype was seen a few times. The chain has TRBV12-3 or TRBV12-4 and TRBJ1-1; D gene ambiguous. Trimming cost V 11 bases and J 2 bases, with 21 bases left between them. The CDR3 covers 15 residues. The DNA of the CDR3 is TGTGCCCAAGCCCGGACTCCGGCGGGAAACACTGAAGCTTTCTTT. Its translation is CAQARTPAGNTEAFF.

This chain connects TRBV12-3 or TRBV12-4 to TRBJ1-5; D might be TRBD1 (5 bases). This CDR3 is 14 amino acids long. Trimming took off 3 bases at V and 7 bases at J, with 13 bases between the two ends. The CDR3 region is CASSLEAGRQPQHF. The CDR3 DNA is TGTGCCAGCAGTTTGGAGGCAGGGCGCCAGCCCCAGCATTTT.

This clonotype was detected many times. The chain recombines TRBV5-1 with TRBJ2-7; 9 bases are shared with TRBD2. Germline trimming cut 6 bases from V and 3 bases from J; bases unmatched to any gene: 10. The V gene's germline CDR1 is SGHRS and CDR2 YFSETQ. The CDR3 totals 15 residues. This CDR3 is CASTVSASGIYEQYF. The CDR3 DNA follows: TGCGCCAGCACCGTTAGCGCTAGCGGGATCTACGAGCAGTACTTC. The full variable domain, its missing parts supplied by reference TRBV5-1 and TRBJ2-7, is KAGVTQTPRYLIKTRGQQVTLSCSPISGHRSVSWYQQTPGQGLQFLFEYFSETQRNKGNFPGRFSGRQFSNSRSEMNVSTLELGDSALYLCASTVSASGIYEQYFGPGTRLTVT.

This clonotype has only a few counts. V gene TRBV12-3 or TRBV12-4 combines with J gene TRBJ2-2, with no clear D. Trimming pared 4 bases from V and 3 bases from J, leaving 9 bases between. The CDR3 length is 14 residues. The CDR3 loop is CASSYTSYTGELFF. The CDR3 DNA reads TGTGCCAGCAGTTACACGAGTTACACCGGGGAGCTGTTTTTT.

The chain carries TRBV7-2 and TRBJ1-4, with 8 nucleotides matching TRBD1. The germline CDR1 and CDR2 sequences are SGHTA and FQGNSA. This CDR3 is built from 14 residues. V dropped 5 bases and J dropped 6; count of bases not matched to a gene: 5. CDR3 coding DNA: TGTGCCAGCAGCCGAGACAGGGGTGATGAAAAACTGTTTTTT. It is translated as CASSRDRGDEKLFF. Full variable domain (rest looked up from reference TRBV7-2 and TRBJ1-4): GAGVSQSPSNKVTEKGKDVELRCDPISGHTALYWYRQSLGQGLEFLIYFQGNSAPDKSGLPSDRFSAERTGGSVSTLTIQRTQQEDSAVYLCASSRDRGDEKLFFGSGTQLSVL.

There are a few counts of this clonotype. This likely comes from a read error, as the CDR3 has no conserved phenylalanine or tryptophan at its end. The CDR3: CASSRIAGGHSYNEQFS. The CDR3 bases are TGTGCCAGCAGCAGAATAGCGGGAGGACATTCCTACAATGAGCAGTTCTCC. The chain recombines TRBV12-3 or TRBV12-4 with TRBJ2-1, with 10 bases identical to TRBD2. The CDR3 length is 17 residues. The J segment lost 1 base and the V segment lost 6 bases, leaving 9 bases of the junction unmatched.

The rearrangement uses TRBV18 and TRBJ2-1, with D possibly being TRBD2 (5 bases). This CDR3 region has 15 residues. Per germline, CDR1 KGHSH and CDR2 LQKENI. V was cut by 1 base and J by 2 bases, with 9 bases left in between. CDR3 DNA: TGTGCCAGCTCACCACAGGGAGTGACCTACAATGAGCAGTTCTTC. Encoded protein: CASSPQGVTYNEQFF.

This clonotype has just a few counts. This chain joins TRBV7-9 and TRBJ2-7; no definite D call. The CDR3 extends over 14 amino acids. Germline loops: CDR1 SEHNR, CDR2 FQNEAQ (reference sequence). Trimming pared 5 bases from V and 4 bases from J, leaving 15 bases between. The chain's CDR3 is CASSMSPGGYEQYF. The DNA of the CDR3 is TGTGCCAGCAGCATGAGTCCCGGTGGGTACGAGCAGTACTTC.

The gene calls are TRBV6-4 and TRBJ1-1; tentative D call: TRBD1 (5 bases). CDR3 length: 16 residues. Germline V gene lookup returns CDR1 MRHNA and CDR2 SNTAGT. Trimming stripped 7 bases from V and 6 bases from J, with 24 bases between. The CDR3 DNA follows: TGTGCCAGCATAAAGCTCAGGGTGGGGGAGGTCCCTGAAGCTTTCTTT. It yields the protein CASIKLRVGEVPEAFF.

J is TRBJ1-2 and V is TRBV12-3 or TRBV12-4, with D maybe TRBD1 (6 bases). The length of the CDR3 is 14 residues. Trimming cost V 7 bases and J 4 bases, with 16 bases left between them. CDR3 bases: TGTGCCAGCAATCCCAGGGGCTGGGGCTATGGCTACACCTTC. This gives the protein CASNPRGWGYGYTF.

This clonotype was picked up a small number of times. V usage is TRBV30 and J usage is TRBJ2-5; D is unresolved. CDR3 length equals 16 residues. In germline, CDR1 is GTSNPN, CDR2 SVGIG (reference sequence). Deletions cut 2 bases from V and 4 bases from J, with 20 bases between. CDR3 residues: CAWSKSTIRTRETQYF. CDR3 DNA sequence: TGTGCCTGGAGTAAGAGCACGATCCGCACAAGAGAGACCCAGTACTTC.

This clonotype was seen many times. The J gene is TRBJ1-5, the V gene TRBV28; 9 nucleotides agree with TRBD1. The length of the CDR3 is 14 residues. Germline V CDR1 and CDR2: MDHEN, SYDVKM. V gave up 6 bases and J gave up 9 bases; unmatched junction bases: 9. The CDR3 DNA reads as TGTGCCAGCAGAGTACAGGGGGCAGAAAGGCCCCAGCATTTT. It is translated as CASRVQGAERPQHF. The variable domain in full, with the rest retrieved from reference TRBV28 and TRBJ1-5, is DVKVTQSSRYLVKRTGEKVFLECVQDMDHENMFWYRQDPGLGLRLIYFSYDVKMKEKGDIPEGYSVSREKKERFSLILESASTNQTSMYLCASRVQGAERPQHFGDGTRLSIL.

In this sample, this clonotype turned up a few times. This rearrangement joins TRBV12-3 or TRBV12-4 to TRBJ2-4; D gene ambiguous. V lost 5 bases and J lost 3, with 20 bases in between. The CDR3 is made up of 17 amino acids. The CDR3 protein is CASSPNGTPYIKNIQYF. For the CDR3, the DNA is TGTGCCAGCAGTCCTAACGGTACGCCCTATATCAAAAACATTCAGTACTTC.